Each of the 6 T cell receptor beta chains below was sequenced from the same sample in a study of siplizumab effects on memory and regulatory T cells. The data were produced by immunoSEQ multiplex PCR, yet TCRdb's version contains in-frame clones alone and is incomplete. The sample carries 100,000 to 120,000 clones, approximately 92% recorded once. The sample was CD4+ T cells sorted from blood. The receptors here all came from a human donor in good health.

A note on this clone: A read error may account for a junction end that differs from germline. This specimen includes other DNA sequences encoding the same CDR3. CDR3 DNA: TGCGCCAGCTCCCCGCTTGGTAGTACTGAAGCTTTCTTT. Its translation: CASSPLGSTEAFF. This chain joins TRBV18 and TRBJ1-1, with unresolved D. Germline V lookup: CDR1 KGHSH, CDR2 LQKENI. The CDR3 spans 13 residues.

J is TRBJ1-2 and V is TRBV18, with 7 bases aligning to TRBD1. The CDR3 runs 14 residues. The germline V gene encodes CDR1 KGHSH and CDR2 LQKENI. V lost 6 bases to trimming and J lost 2 bases; unmatched junction nucleotides: 6. CDR3 amino acids: CASSPGTANYGYTF. The CDR3 DNA sequence: TGTGCCAGCTCTCCCGGGACAGCGAACTATGGCTACACCTTC.

This clone was counted once. This chain uses TRBV5-4 with TRBJ2-3; 10 positions match TRBD1. The V gene end was trimmed by 0 bases and the J gene end by 3 bases; junction bases not matched to a gene: 1. CDR3 length: 15 residues. Per the germline V gene, CDR1 is SGHNT and CDR2 is YYREEE (reference sequence). The CDR3 DNA reads TGTGCCAGCAGCTTGGGGGACAGGGGTACAGATACGCAGTATTTT. This translates into CASSLGDRGTDTQYF. Supplemented by reference TRBV5-4 and TRBJ2-3, the full variable domain reads ETGVTQSPTHLIKTRGQQVTLRCSSQSGHNTVSWYQQALGQGPQFIFQYYREEENGRGNFPPRFSGLQFPNYSSELNVNALELDDSALYLCASSLGDRGTDTQYFGPGTRLTVL.

The chain recombines TRBV7-8 with TRBJ1-1; D not resolved. The length of the CDR3 is 15 residues. In germline, CDR1 is SGHVS, CDR2 FQNEAQ. Trimming pared 5 bases from V and 1 base from J, leaving 14 bases between. The CDR3 DNA is TGTGCCAGCAGCCGCGGACGGAATCAGAACACTGAAGCTTTCTTT. It encodes CASSRGRNQNTEAFF.

V gene TRBV10-3 combines with J gene TRBJ2-3; 13 positions match TRBD2. Germline assignment: CDR1 ENHRY and CDR2 SYGVKD. After removal of 3 bases from V and 2 bases from J, the junction contained 2 bases not matched to a gene. This CDR3 region has 16 residues. Here the CDR3 DNA reads TGTGCCATCAGTGATACTAGCGGGGGGGACACAGATACGCAGTATTTT. It yields the protein CAISDTSGGDTDTQYF.

CDR3 sequence (DNA): TGTGCCAGCAGCCGGGGGGGGACACCCGGGGAGCTGTTTTTT. Residues: CASSRGGTPGELFF. The V gene is TRBV11-1, the J gene TRBJ2-2; 8 bases agree with TRBD2. This CDR3 spans 14 amino acids. Germline CDR1 and CDR2: SGHAT and FQDESV (reference sequence). V was clipped by 5 bases and J by 6 bases; unmatched bases: 5.